This T cell receptor beta chain emerged from a study of cytomegalovirus exposure and HLA in healthy donors. Clones were read by immunoSEQ multiplex PCR, and TCRdb kept only the in-frame ones, dropping some. The sample carries fewer than 150,000 clones, about 86% recorded once. Study findings and constraints: The majority of TCR sequences were rare, yet some public TCRs appeared in many donors. The classifier reportedly diagnosed cytomegalovirus status with high sensitivity and specificity.

The CDR3 runs 13 residues. Germline values: CDR1 SGHRS, CDR2 YFSETQ. With 0 bases removed from V and 4 bases from J, the gap between germline ends came to 7 bases. As to this clone: Its antigen remains unidentified.

The origin of this receptor is a woman between 18 and 30 years old in good health and CMV-seropositive. Sequencing was done on a sample of PBMCs. The chain has TRBV5-1 and TRBJ1-2; D call uncertain. This CDR3 is CASSLVGSYGYTF. In DNA form, the CDR3 reads TGCGCCAGCAGCTTGGTGGGGAGCTATGGCTACACCTTC.